These 21 T cell receptor beta chains originate from one sample sequenced in a study of molecular identifiers for immune sequencing clone quantification. TCRdb re-analysed the PCR reads in MiXCR, keeping a single row per CDR3 protein. The sample carries about 300,000 distinct CDR3 sequences, 20% to 25% recorded once. Source material: naive CD8+ T cells from blood, with Jurkat cell RNA spiked in. Subset given: FACS-sorted CD8+CD4-CCR7+CD45RA+ naive T cells. The origin of the receptors is a human donor in good health. Some libraries in this study had Jurkat cell RNA spiked in.

This clonotype was observed a handful of times. The rearrangement joins TRBV4-3 to TRBJ2-3, with 9 bases lining up with TRBD2. The J segment lost 4 bases and the V segment lost 1 base, leaving 6 bases of the junction unmatched. The CDR3 contains 16 residues. The germline gives CDR1 LGHNA, CDR2 YSLEER. The CDR3 here is CASSQVRGLAPDTQYF. The CDR3 DNA reads as TGCGCCAGCAGCCAAGTTAGGGGACTAGCCCCAGATACGCAGTATTTT.

This clonotype was observed at least ten times. The chain recombines TRBV4-3 with TRBJ1-2, with D maybe TRBD1 (6 bases). Germline CDR1 reads LGHNA; CDR2 reads YSLEER. V was trimmed by 0 bases and J by 2 bases, leaving 10 bases between them. The CDR3 spans 15 residues. CDR3 amino acids: CASSQEHRENYGYTF. CDR3 sequence (DNA): TGCGCCAGCAGCCAAGAGCACAGGGAAAACTATGGCTACACCTTC.

This clonotype came up a few times. The rearrangement links TRBV11-2 to TRBJ2-7, with 10 bases matching TRBD1. Germline CDR1 reads SGHAT; CDR2 reads FQNNGV. V gave up 4 bases and J gave up 3 bases; unmatched junction bases: 12. This CDR3 contains 17 residues. The CDR3 nucleotides read TGTGCCAGCAGCTCGTCACTCCAGGGACAGGGGAACTACGAGCAGTACTTC. It encodes CASSSSLQGQGNYEQYF.

This clonotype came up many times. The chain carries TRBV12-3 or TRBV12-4 and TRBJ2-7, with TRBD1 matching over 10 bases. This CDR3 region has 14 residues. The V and J ends lost 3 bases and 7 bases, in that order; junction bases with no gene match: 6. CDR3 sequence (DNA): TGTGCCAGCAGTTTCGGGACAGGGGAGTATGAGCAGTACTTC. The encoded protein is CASSFGTGEYEQYF.

V gene TRBV20-1 combines with J gene TRBJ2-7; D is undetermined. Looked up from germline, CDR1 is DFQATT and CDR2 is SNEGSKA (reference sequence). Trimming removed 6 bases at V and 0 bases at J, with 15 bases between. The CDR3 contains 14 residues. CDR3 nucleotides: TGCAGTGCCCTAACCCCTATGAGCTCCTACGAGCAGTACTTC. Protein: CSALTPMSSYEQYF.

This clonotype showed up many times. CDR3 sequence reads: CASSYGPGDEKLFF. CDR3 DNA: TGTGCCAGCAGCTACGGACCCGGGGATGAAAAACTGTTTTTT. V is TRBV7-9 and J is TRBJ1-4; D is unclear. The CDR3 has 14 amino acids. Deletions cut 4 bases from V and 6 bases from J, with 12 bases between. Per germline, CDR1 SEHNR and CDR2 FQNEAQ (reference sequence). Variable domain in full (rest from reference TRBV7-9 and TRBJ1-4): DTGVSQNPRHKITKRGQNVTFRCDPISEHNRLYWYRQTLGQGPEFLTYFQNEAQLEKSRLLSDRFSAERPKGSFSTLEIQRTEQGDSAMYLCASSYGPGDEKLFFGSGTQLSVL.

Points on this clonotype: It may be a read error: a sequence one base away is much more abundant. V usage is TRBV12-3 or TRBV12-4 and J usage is TRBJ1-1, with D unresolved. V lost 6 bases, J lost 6 bases, and 8 bases lay in between. This CDR3 spans 11 amino acids. In DNA, the CDR3 is TGTGCCAGCAGGTTTGGCGCTGAAGCTTTCTTT. Protein product: CASRFGAEAFF.

This clonotype was observed at least ten times. The chain is built from TRBV7-9 and TRBJ1-4; no clear D. V shed 5 bases and J shed 5 bases, with 18 bases lying between them. The germline V gene encodes CDR1 SEHNR and CDR2 FQNEAQ (reference sequence). The CDR3 has 16 amino acids. The CDR3 here is CASSLSPTAENEKLFF. In DNA form, the CDR3 reads TGTGCCAGCAGCCTCTCCCCTACGGCAGAAAATGAAAAACTGTTTTTT.

This clonotype was recorded at least ten times. The CDR3 region has the DNA TGCAGCGTGGGGGAGGTACAGGCTGAAGCTTTCTTT. This gives the protein CSVGEVQAEAFF. The rearrangement uses TRBV29-1 and TRBJ1-1; tentative D call: TRBD1 (5 bases). From germline, CDR1 is SQVTM and CDR2 ANQGSEA. Deletions cut 6 bases from V and 6 bases from J, with 14 bases between. The CDR3 is made up of 12 amino acids.

The chain links TRBV3-1 to TRBJ1-4, with 9 bases lining up with TRBD1. The J segment lost 6 bases and the V segment lost 3 bases, leaving 5 bases of the junction unmatched. Germline V gene sequence: CDR1 LGHDT, CDR2 YNNKEL (reference sequence). CDR3 length: 15 residues. In DNA, the CDR3 is TGTGCCAGCAGCCACCGGGACAGGGTGGATGAAAAACTGTTTTTT. Translating gives CASSHRDRVDEKLFF.

A few counts support this clonotype. The V and J genes are TRBV11-2 and TRBJ2-5; D is unclear. There are 14 residues in the CDR3. The germline V and J ends were trimmed by 2 bases and 1 base, with 8 bases remaining between them. CDR1 and CDR2 (germline): SGHAT, FQNNGV. The CDR3 DNA follows: TGTGCCAGCAGCTTAACGAACCGCCAAGAGACCCAGTACTTC. As protein: CASSLTNRQETQYF.

For this clonotype: A much larger clone differs by one base, so this may be a read error. The chain recombines TRBV6-5 with TRBJ1-4; D ambiguous. The CDR3 spans 15 residues. The germline CDR1 and CDR2 sequences are MNHEY and SVGAGI. The CDR3 nucleotides are TGTGCCAGCAGTTACGATCTGGTCGCGCGTGAAAGACTGTTTTTT. This sequence encodes CASSYDLVARERLFF.

Points on this clonotype: One base away lies a much larger clone, so this may be a sequencing read error. The chain employs TRBV7-9 and TRBJ2-7; 7 bases are shared with TRBD1. CDR1 and CDR2 from the germline V gene are SEHNR and FQNEAQ (reference sequence). The CDR3 runs to 17 residues. The CDR3 nucleotides read TGTGCCAGCAGCTTAGCCCCTACAGGGACAGACCCCTACGAGCAGTGCTTC. Translated, it gives CASSLAPTGTDPYEQCF.

CDR3 loop: CASSFSTLTSGRIDWGEQFF. The CDR3 DNA sequence: TGTGCCAGCAGCTTTTCTACCCTCACTAGCGGGAGGATAGATTGGGGTGAGCAGTTCTTC. This chain uses TRBV3-1 with TRBJ2-1; 12 nucleotides agree with TRBD2. The trim removed 5 bases at V and 9 bases at J, leaving 23 bases unmatched. Germline loops: CDR1 LGHDT, CDR2 YNNKEL (reference sequence). The CDR3 consists of 20 residues.

Remarks on this clonotype: Given a much more abundant clone one base away, this may be a read error. V usage is TRBV18 and J usage is TRBJ2-5; no definite D call. Trimming pared 3 bases from V and 1 base from J, leaving 15 bases between. The germline CDR1 and CDR2 sequences are KGHSH and LQKENI. The CDR3 covers 16 residues. This CDR3 is CASSPLVSSCQETQYF. The DNA of the CDR3 is TGTGCCAGCTCACCCCTCGTTTCCAGCTGCCAAGAGACCCAGTACTTC.

Concerning this clonotype itself: A read error is possible here, since a much larger clone lies one base away. The chain has TRBV7-9 and TRBJ2-3; D perhaps matches TRBD2 (6 bases). CDR3 length: 15 amino acids. Trimming took off 4 bases at V and 4 bases at J, with 15 bases between the two ends. Germline V gene data show CDR1 as SEHNR and CDR2 as FQNEAQ (reference sequence). The CDR3 region is CASSSTSWDSDTQYF. The CDR3 DNA sequence: TGTGCCAGCAGCTCCACTAGCTGGGACTCAGATACGCAGTATTTT.

In this sample, this clonotype turned up many times. V is TRBV27 and J is TRBJ2-7; 8 bases agree with TRBD1. The CDR3 has 16 amino acids. The trim removed 4 bases at V and 3 bases at J, leaving 11 bases unmatched. In germline, CDR1 is MNHEY, CDR2 SMNVEV (reference sequence). CDR3 region: CASSSPQTGENYEQYF. In DNA, the CDR3 is TGTGCCAGCAGTTCACCCCAGACAGGGGAGAACTACGAGCAGTACTTC.

In the case of this clonotype: A much larger clonotype is one base distant, so this may be a read error. The chain is built from TRBV28 and TRBJ2-2; either TRBD1 or TRBD2 may supply D (5 bases each). CDR1 MDHEN and CDR2 SYDVKM come from the germline V gene. This CDR3 spans 15 amino acids. The CDR3 nucleotides are TGTGCCAGCAGTCTGGGACCCCCCCCGGCCGGGGAGCTGCTTTTT. It specifies CASSLGPPPAGELLF.

This clonotype showed up just a few times. This chain joins TRBV4-3 and TRBJ2-3; D is unresolved. V was pared by 3 bases and J by 2 bases, with 18 bases between. Looked up from germline, CDR1 is LGHNA and CDR2 is YSLEER. This CDR3 is built from 17 residues. The CDR3 reads CASSHVGPIGFTDTQYF. DNA of the CDR3: TGCGCCAGCAGCCACGTAGGACCGATTGGATTCACAGATACGCAGTATTTT.

This chain joins TRBV10-2 and TRBJ1-1, with D unresolved. The CDR3 length is 15 residues. V shed 2 bases and J shed 3 bases, with 13 bases lying between them. The V gene's germline CDR1 is WSHSY and CDR2 SAAADI. CDR3 amino acids: CASSEPDKRDTEAFF. In DNA form, the CDR3 reads TGCGCCAGCAGTGAGCCCGACAAGAGGGACACTGAAGCTTTCTTT.

This clonotype was observed many times. The V and J genes are TRBV28 and TRBJ2-5, with D unresolved. Trimming shortened V by 1 base and J by 3 bases, and 6 bases separated the two germline ends. The CDR3 loop spans 13 amino acids. Per the germline V gene, CDR1 is MDHEN and CDR2 is SYDVKM. The CDR3 region is CASSLYGKETQYF. CDR3 coding DNA: TGTGCCAGCAGTTTATATGGAAAAGAGACCCAGTACTTC.